This T cell receptor (beta chain) was found in a study of blood T cell repertoires in COVID-19. Study-level background: Recovered status in Cohort 3 required two negative PCRs, clearance, or symptom resolution. Whether acute or convalescent, the COVID-19 samples came from the United States, Italy and Spain.

TCRdb's table, derived via immunoSEQ multiplex PCR, lists solely in-frame clones and lacks some. In the table there are fewer than 250,000 clones, around nine tenths of which are singletons. Enrolled through a virtual design, the participants were between roughly 18 and 100 years of age and came from fewer than 30 US areas. Cohorts were based on clinical histories the participants reported. The length of the CDR3 is 14 residues. Germline CDR1 reads MDHEN; CDR2 reads SYDVKM. V was trimmed by 7 bases and J by 1 base, leaving 10 bases between them. The chain carries TRBV28 and TRBJ2-2; maybe TRBD2 (6 bases). The receptor was isolated from a man aged 25-40 years in a cohort exposed to, infected with or recovered from COVID-19 (not recorded which). Sample: PBMCs or T cells enriched from blood (not recorded which). The CDR3 DNA reads as TGTGCCAGCATCCTGGGACTGAACACCGGGGAGCTGTTTTTT. It translates to CASILGLNTGELFF.